A single sample gave rise to the 29 T cell receptor beta chains below, sequenced in a study of T cells in Graves' hyperthyroidism and ophthalmopathy. TCR beta CDR3 regions were amplified from RNA. Using the HTBI primer set, a first-round RT-PCR was run on the TCR CDR3. TCRdb called the multiplex PCR reads again in MiXCR, with one record for every CDR3 protein. Among around 430,000 distinct CDR3 sequences listed, under 15% were seen once. Sequenced material: blood. Receptors originate from a woman aged 25 to 39 with Graves' hyperthyroidism.

There are a few counts of this clonotype. The V and J genes are TRBV3-1 and TRBJ2-5; D perhaps matches TRBD2 (6 bases). Germline CDR1 is LGHDT and CDR2 is YNNKEL (reference sequence). The CDR3 runs to 12 residues. Trimming cost V 8 bases and J 8 bases, with 15 bases left between them. The CDR3 nucleotides are TGTGCCAGCGATGCGGGGCCCGAAACCCAGTACTTC. The encoded protein is CASDAGPETQYF.

The rearrangement joins TRBV9 to TRBJ1-4; D not certain. This CDR3 is 17 amino acids long. Germline lookup yields CDR1 SGDLS and CDR2 YYNGEE. V lost 0 bases to trimming and J lost 2 bases, with 14 bases between them. Here the CDR3 reads CASSVANGLPTNEKLFF. The CDR3 DNA reads TGTGCCAGCAGCGTAGCCAACGGCCTGCCGACTAATGAAAAACTGTTTTTT.

The table lists this clonotype with a few counts. This chain joins TRBV24-1 and TRBJ2-5; the match to TRBD1 covers 7 bases. The CDR3 has 13 residues. V shed 0 bases, J shed 13 bases, and the junction held 7 bases outside the gene matches. Germline V gives CDR1 KGHDR, CDR2 SFDVKD. CDR3 sequence reads: CATSDLGDRGWYF. The CDR3 nucleotides are TGTGCCACCAGTGATTTGGGGGACAGAGGCTGGTACTTC.

In its sample, this clonotype was seen many times. The rearrangement links TRBV3-1 to TRBJ2-1; no reliable D call. The CDR3 runs to 15 residues. Trimming cost V 1 base and J 4 bases, with 11 bases left between them. Germline CDR1 and CDR2: LGHDT and YNNKEL (reference sequence). CDR3 region: CASSQVRLDYNEQFF. CDR3 DNA sequence: TGTGCCAGCAGCCAAGTAAGACTGGATTACAATGAGCAGTTCTTC.

In its sample, this clonotype was seen many times. V is TRBV6-1 and J is TRBJ2-7; a possible D gene is TRBD2 (6 bases). The V gene lost 7 bases and the J gene lost 7 bases, with 20 bases spanning the gap. CDR1 is MNHNS, CDR2 SASEGT, per germline. The CDR3 has 14 amino acids. CDR3 region: CASTKGGTYKEQYF. The CDR3 region has the DNA TGTGCCAGCACGAAGGGAGGAACGTACAAGGAGCAGTACTTC.

A single count supports this clonotype. The genes are TRBV7-2 and TRBJ1-5; 7 nucleotides agree with TRBD1. Germline-derived CDR1 and CDR2 are SGHTA and FQGNSA. V lost 5 bases, J lost 5 bases, and 6 bases stayed unmatched. The CDR3 totals 14 residues. In DNA, the CDR3 is TGTGCCAGCAGCAGGACAGGTGCCCATCAGCCCCAGCATTTT. This translates into CASSRTGAHQPQHF.

The CDR3 region is CASSDGQTYEQYF. DNA of the CDR3: TGTGCCAGCAGTGACGGACAGACCTACGAGCAGTACTTC. The gene calls are TRBV25-1 and TRBJ2-7; TRBD1 might be the D (6 bases). There are 13 residues in the CDR3. Trimming shortened V by 3 bases and J by 2 bases, and 8 bases separated the two germline ends. The germline V gene encodes CDR1 MGHDK and CDR2 SYGVNS.

The CDR3 spells CASSVLGSPNSPLHF. Here the CDR3 DNA reads TGTGCCAGCAGCGTACTAGGGTCCCCCAATTCACCCCTCCACTTT. The chain combines TRBV9 with TRBJ1-6; the D is unclear. Germline values: CDR1 SGDLS, CDR2 YYNGEE. The CDR3 totals 15 residues. The V end was cut by 1 base, the J end by 7 bases, with 12 bases between.

This clonotype was observed at least ten times. The rearrangement links TRBV20-1 to TRBJ2-5, with a tentative D call TRBD2 (6 bases). Germline values: CDR1 DFQATT, CDR2 SNEGSKA (reference sequence). Trimming cost V 0 bases and J 5 bases, with 13 bases left between them. The CDR3 is 14 residues long. The CDR3 loop reads CSARDLTRRETQYF. The CDR3 nucleotides are TGCAGTGCTAGAGACCTGACTAGACGGGAGACCCAGTACTTC.

This clonotype appeared many times. The J gene is TRBJ2-5, the V gene TRBV20-1; TRBD2 agrees at 8 bases. CDR1 and CDR2 (germline): DFQATT, SNEGSKA (reference sequence). Unmatched junction bases numbered 12, after V lost 4 bases and J lost 5 bases. This CDR3 contains 15 residues. CDR3 nucleotide sequence: TGCAGTGCTAATTCCTTTGGCGGGAGGTGGGAGACCCAGTACTTC. It is translated as CSANSFGGRWETQYF.

This clonotype showed up just a few times. This chain connects TRBV7-8 to TRBJ2-1; 12 bases agree with TRBD2. The CDR3 runs to 15 residues. With 5 bases clipped from V and 5 bases from J, the junction kept 4 bases outside the gene matches. Germline V CDR1 and CDR2: SGHVS, FQNEAQ. The CDR3 coding sequence is TGTGCCAGCAGCGAGACTAGCGGGAGAAACAATGAGCAGTTCTTC. Encoded protein: CASSETSGRNNEQFF.

The gene calls are TRBV20-1 and TRBJ1-1, with D maybe TRBD1 (5 bases). Trimming took off 5 bases at V and 0 bases at J, with 10 bases between the two ends. The germline V gene has CDR1 DFQATT and CDR2 SNEGSKA (reference sequence). The CDR3 contains 13 residues. The CDR3 loop is CSASREMNTEAFF. The DNA for the CDR3 is TGCAGTGCTTCCAGGGAGATGAACACTGAAGCTTTCTTT.

This clonotype was seen a handful of times. The V call is TRBV12-3 or TRBV12-4, the J call TRBJ2-2, with no clear D. This CDR3 is built from 14 residues. The ends were cut back, 3 bases at V and 4 bases at J, with 9 bases in the middle. The CDR3 sequence is CASSLMATTGELFF. In nucleotides, the CDR3 is TGTGCCAGCAGTTTGATGGCTACCACCGGGGAGCTGTTTTTT.

The V call is TRBV6-9, the J call TRBJ2-7; TRBD2 matches 7 bases. Germline CDR1 is MNHGY and CDR2 is SVAAGI. The trim removed 4 bases at V and 4 bases at J, leaving 10 bases unmatched. CDR3 size: 15 residues. For the CDR3, the DNA is TGTGCCAGCAGTTTGTTAGCGGGTGCCCAATACGAGCAGTACTTC. It yields the protein CASSLLAGAQYEQYF.

This clonotype occurred many times. For the CDR3, the DNA is TGTGCCACTCAACTCGGGACAAGCTCGAACACCGGGGAGCTGTTTTTT. Translated: CATQLGTSSNTGELFF. The gene calls are TRBV24-1 and TRBJ2-2; a possible D gene is TRBD1 (6 bases). CDR1 and CDR2 (germline): KGHDR, SFDVKD. The CDR3 consists of 16 residues. Trimming took 10 bases from V and 0 from J, leaving 17 bases between them.

This clonotype was counted a few times. The chain recombines TRBV6-4 with TRBJ1-5; D is perhaps TRBD1 (6 bases). Germline V gives CDR1 MRHNA, CDR2 SNTAGT. The germline V and J ends were trimmed by 2 bases and 7 bases, with 18 bases remaining between them. CDR3 size: 16 residues. CDR3 nucleotide sequence: TGTGCCAGCAGTGACCCTTACAGGGTAATTAAGCAGCCCCAGCATTTT. It specifies CASSDPYRVIKQPQHF.

In its sample, this clonotype was seen many times. CDR3 sequence (DNA): TGCGCCAGCAGCTGGGGGGGACTACCTTCCTACAATGAGCAGTTCTTC. Its translation: CASSWGGLPSYNEQFF. This chain joins TRBV5-1 and TRBJ2-1; 7 positions agree with TRBD2. V lost 3 bases to trimming and J lost 1 base; unmatched junction nucleotides: 7. CDR1 is SGHRS, CDR2 YFSETQ, per germline. This CDR3 region has 16 residues.

This chain joins TRBV3-1 and TRBJ2-2; 9 bases are a match to TRBD2. Germline values: CDR1 LGHDT, CDR2 YNNKEL (reference sequence). The CDR3 sequence is 15 residues long. V trimming: 4 bases; J trimming: 6 bases; junction bases outside the gene matches: 6. The CDR3 loop reads CASSLLAGEAGELFF. CDR3 nucleotide sequence: TGTGCCAGCAGCCTGTTAGCGGGAGAGGCCGGGGAGCTGTTTTTT.

The chain joins TRBV5-6 to TRBJ1-6; D is possibly TRBD1 (6 bases). Germline assignment: CDR1 SGHDT and CDR2 YYEEEE. Trimming took 0 bases from V and 7 from J, leaving 11 bases between them. The CDR3 is 15 amino acids. The CDR3 DNA sequence: TGTGCCAGCAGCTTGGGCCTACAGGGAAATTCACCCCTCCACTTT. Translating gives CASSLGLQGNSPLHF.

The table lists this clonotype with a few counts. The V gene is TRBV20-1, the J gene TRBJ2-5; D perhaps matches TRBD2 (5 bases). Trimming took off 6 bases at V and 1 base at J, with 12 bases between the two ends. Looked up from germline, CDR1 is DFQATT and CDR2 is SNEGSKA (reference sequence). The CDR3 runs to 13 residues. The DNA of the CDR3 is TGCAGTGCCCATGGCCGGGGCCAAGAGACCCAGTACTTC. Amino acid sequence: CSAHGRGQETQYF.

The chain links TRBV3-1 to TRBJ2-3; 8 bases match TRBD1. Germline V gene data show CDR1 as LGHDT and CDR2 as YNNKEL (reference sequence). The junction had 5 bases not matched to a gene; V was cut back by 0 bases and J by 3 bases. The CDR3 extends over 16 amino acids. CDR3 bases: TGTGCCAGCAGCCAAGACGTCAGGGGGCCTACAGATACGCAGTATTTT. As protein: CASSQDVRGPTDTQYF.

This clonotype was seen repeatedly, ten times or more. This rearrangement joins TRBV10-3 to TRBJ2-7; D is unresolved. Per the germline V gene, CDR1 is ENHRY and CDR2 is SYGVKD. V lost 10 bases to trimming and J lost 2 bases, with 9 bases between them. The CDR3 spans 11 residues. The DNA of the CDR3 is TGTGCCACGATTGGTACCTACGAGCAGTACTTC. It codes for CATIGTYEQYF.

The chain recombines TRBV7-9 with TRBJ2-5; D is unclear. Germline CDR1 and CDR2: SEHNR and FQNEAQ (reference sequence). The CDR3 length is 12 residues. Trimming cost V 1 base and J 7 bases, with 7 bases left between them. The CDR3, as DNA: TGTGCCAGCAGCTTAGGGAAAGGGACCCAGTACTTC. The encoded protein is CASSLGKGTQYF.

This clonotype was observed a handful of times. This chain links TRBV7-9 with TRBJ2-7; 8 bases align to TRBD1. J was trimmed by 3 bases and V by 4 bases; bases with no gene match: 5. CDR3 length equals 14 residues. Germline loops: CDR1 SEHNR, CDR2 FQNEAQ (reference sequence). The CDR3 coding sequence is TGTGCCAGCAGCTCAGGGACAGGAAACTACGAGCAGTACTTC. Its translation: CASSSGTGNYEQYF.

This chain links TRBV3-1 with TRBJ1-4; 8 nucleotides line up with TRBD1. After removal of 6 bases from V and 6 bases from J, the junction contained 12 bases not matched to a gene. CDR3 length: 16 amino acids. Germline V gene lookup returns CDR1 LGHDT and CDR2 YNNKEL (reference sequence). In nucleotides, the CDR3 is TGTGCCAGCAGTACCTTAGGGCAGGGGGCATATGAAAAACTGTTTTTT. Translating it yields CASSTLGQGAYEKLFF.

This clonotype was seen only a few times. CDR3 amino acids: CASSGTGGAGAAQETQYF. For the CDR3, the DNA is TGTGCCAGCAGTGGGACAGGGGGAGCGGGGGCGGCCCAAGAGACCCAGTACTTC. The rearrangement links TRBV28 to TRBJ2-5, with 11 bases that match TRBD1. This CDR3 has 18 residues. V shed 5 bases, J shed 1 base, and the junction held 12 bases outside the gene matches. Looked up from germline, CDR1 is MDHEN and CDR2 is SYDVKM.

This clonotype was counted a few times. The chain uses TRBV28 and TRBJ1-2; D call uncertain. Trimming left V 6 bases short and J 2 bases short, with 10 bases between. In germline, CDR1 is MDHEN, CDR2 SYDVKM. There are 13 residues in the CDR3. CDR3 amino acids: CASRSGSNYGYTF. In nucleotides, the CDR3 is TGTGCCAGCAGGTCCGGGTCCAACTATGGCTACACCTTC.

Concerning this clonotype itself: This may be a read error: a much more frequent sequence differs by one nucleotide. CDR3 in amino acids: CASSQNRDYEQYF. The DNA of the CDR3 is TGTGCCAGCAGCCAAAACAGGGACTACGAGCAGTACTTC. This rearrangement joins TRBV6-1 to TRBJ2-7; weak D call: TRBD1 (6 bases). The CDR3 sequence is 13 residues long. The V end lost 6 bases, the J end lost 3 bases, and 12 bases lay between the germline ends. Germline CDR1 and CDR2: MNHNS and SASEGT.

This clonotype was counted ten times or more. The chain couples TRBV7-9 to TRBJ2-3; D is perhaps TRBD2 (6 bases). The CDR3 covers 17 residues. V gave up 4 bases and J gave up 5 bases, with 22 bases separating them. Germline CDR1 is SEHNR and CDR2 is FQNEAQ (reference sequence). The CDR3 loop is CASSSFRDSFTRDTQYF. The CDR3 nucleotides are TGTGCCAGCAGCTCCTTCCGGGACTCCTTCACGAGAGATACGCAGTATTTT. The full variable domain, completed using reference TRBV7-9 and TRBJ2-3, is DTGVSQNPRHKITKRGQNVTFRCDPISEHNRLYWYRQTLGQGPEFLTYFQNEAQLEKSRLLSDRFSAERPKGSFSTLEIQRTEQGDSAMYLCASSSFRDSFTRDTQYFGPGTRLTVL.